These T cell receptor beta chains were read from a single sample in a study of beta chain features in type 1 diabetes. Assay used: immunoSEQ multiplex PCR; TCRdb lists only in-frame clones, some missing. The repertoire holds 600,000 or so clones, 11% to 15% seen once, with just under 0.04% in the top ten. Sequencing input: naive CD4+ T cells from blood. These receptors were taken from a man between 18 and 35 years old with type 1 diabetes. CDR3s include the opening cysteine and the closing phenylalanine or tryptophan. A D gene is named only where the DNA matches it firmly. Rows give clone size only sometimes, using once, few, many, or a class for an expanded clone.

d_call,j_call,v_call,clone_size,cdr3_nt,cdr3_aa
.,TRBJ2-3,TRBV30,few,TGTGCCTGGAGTGTACTGGCGGTCCGCACAGATACGCAGTATTTT,CAWSVLAVRTDTQYF
.,TRBJ1-2,TRBV30,few,TGTGCCTGGAGTGCGGACAGATATGGCTACACCTTC,CAWSADRYGYTF
.,TRBJ2-7,TRBV30,few,TGTGCCTGCACTTCCCGGGACGCAGGCTACGAGCAGTACTTC,CACTSRDAGYEQYF
TRBD1,TRBJ1-5,TRBV7-2,.,TGTGCCAGCAGCGCCGAGATCGGGGACAGGGGCCAGCCCCAGCATTTT,CASSAEIGDRGQPQHF
.,TRBJ2-1,TRBV4-2,few,TGTGCCAGCAGCCAAGGGGTCCTAGCGTCCTCCTACAATGAGCAGTTCTTC,CASSQGVLASSYNEQFF
.,TRBJ1-1,TRBV7-7,few,TGTGCTAGCAGCCGCACTGTGGATACTGAAGCTTTCTTT,CASSRTVDTEAFF
.,TRBJ1-4,TRBV6-1,few,TGTGCCAGCAGTGAAACGATTGCGATGACTGGAAAACTGTTTTTT,CASSETIAMTGKLFF
.,TRBJ2-7,TRBV7-9,.,TGTGCCAGCAGCGTCAGGGCTGGGGCTGGAGACGGCCAGTACTTC,CASSVRAGAGDGQYF
.,TRBJ2-6,TRBV5-1,few,TGCGCCAGCAGCTCGCCGCTGACTGGCATATCTGGGGCCAACGTCCTGACTTTC,CASSSPLTGISGANVLTF
.,TRBJ2-7,TRBV18,.,TGTGCCAGCTCACCAGGGGTCGAGCAGTACTTC,CASSPGVEQYF
TRBD1,TRBJ1-3,TRBV9,.,TGTGCCAGCAGCGCAACAGGGGGGGCTGGAAACACCATATATTTT,CASSATGGAGNTIYF
.,TRBJ2-3,TRBV10-3,.,TGTGCCATCAGCGGGCCAGGGGGCACAGATACGCAGTATTTT,CAISGPGGTDTQYF
.,TRBJ1-1,TRBV7-3,.,TGTGCCAGCAGCTTAGCGCCAGGTGGAAACACTGAAGCTTTCTTT,CASSLAPGGNTEAFF
.,TRBJ2-7,TRBV5-1,.,TGCGCCAGCAGCTTGGCTCCGACGGGCGAGCAGTACTTC,CASSLAPTGEQYF
.,TRBJ2-1,TRBV29-1,.,TGCAGCGTCCGTCTCCGGCTAACCCGGGCCAATGAGCAGTTCTTC,CSVRLRLTRANEQFF
TRBD2,TRBJ2-7,TRBV6-6,.,TGTGCCAGCAGCCCCGGGACTAGCGGGAGTCGCGAGCAGTACTTC,CASSPGTSGSREQYF
.,TRBJ1-2,TRBV29-1,few,TGCAGCGTTTTGGATTTCAGCTATGGCTACACCTTC,CSVLDFSYGYTF
.,TRBJ2-2,TRBV28,.,TGTGCCAGCAGTTTATCAGCCCCGACCCAAATAACCGGGGAGCTGTTTTTT,CASSLSAPTQITGELFF
TRBD2,TRBJ2-7,TRBV30,.,TGTGCCGCGAGGGCGGGGGAGCGCATCGGGTACGAGCAGTACTTC,CAARAGERIGYEQYF
TRBD2,TRBJ2-5,TRBV30,few,TGTGCCTGGAGTAGAGGGCTAGCGGGAGGACAAGAGACCCAGTACTTC,CAWSRGLAGGQETQYF
TRBD1,TRBJ2-5,TRBV29-1,.,TGCAGCGTTGCGACAGGGGAAGAGACCCAGTACTTC,CSVATGEETQYF
TRBD1,TRBJ2-3,TRBV29-1,few,TGCAGCGCCGACAGGGGGGAGGATACGCAGTATTTT,CSADRGEDTQYF
TRBD1,TRBJ1-5,TRBV7-9,few,TGTGCCAGCAGCCGACGCGACAGGGCACAGCCCCAGCATTTT,CASSRRDRAQPQHF
TRBD2,TRBJ2-7,TRBV9,few,TGTGCCAGCAGCGTAGGAGGGACTACCTCCTACGAGCAGTACTTC,CASSVGGTTSYEQYF
TRBD1,TRBJ2-2,TRBV18,few,TGTGCCAGCTCACCAAATGACAGGGCCACCGGGGAGCTGTTTTTT,CASSPNDRATGELFF
.,TRBJ2-7,TRBV30,.,TGTGCCTGGAGTGTAGGCGTTTCCTACGAGCAGTACTTC,CAWSVGVSYEQYF
.,TRBJ2-1,TRBV30,.,TGTGCCTGGAGGAGCTCCTACAATGAGCAGTTCTTC,CAWRSSYNEQFF
.,TRBJ2-1,TRBV7-2,few,TGTGCCAGCAGCTTCAACACCTACAATGAGCAGTTCTTC,CASSFNTYNEQFF
TRBD1,TRBJ1-2,TRBV14,.,TGTGCCAGCAGCCAGTCGGGACAGGGAATTAACTATGGCTACACCTTC,CASSQSGQGINYGYTF
TRBD1,TRBJ1-1,TRBV10-3,.,TGTGCCATCAGGGGACAGGGTACTGAAGCTTTCTTT,CAIRGQGTEAFF
TRBD1,TRBJ2-5,TRBV18,.,TGTGCCAGCTCACCTCGGACAGGGCTAGAGACCCAGTACTTC,CASSPRTGLETQYF
TRBD1,TRBJ2-1,TRBV28,.,TGTGCCAGCAGTCAAGCCGGACAGGGAAACAATGAGCAGTTCTTC,CASSQAGQGNNEQFF
.,TRBJ1-4,TRBV9,few,TGTGCCAGCAGCGTATCAGGTTTGGCTAATGAAAAACTGTTTTTT,CASSVSGLANEKLFF
.,TRBJ2-3,TRBV9,few,TGTGCCAGCGGACGGGGAGCGGACCAAGCCGATACGCAGTATTTT,CASGRGADQADTQYF
TRBD1,TRBJ1-4,TRBV5-1,.,TGCGCCAGCAGCTTCGGACAGGGCGGTGAAAAACTGTTTTTT,CASSFGQGGEKLFF
TRBD1,TRBJ2-7,TRBV6-5,few,TGTGCCAGCAGGCTACAGGGACAGGGGTCCTACGAGCAGTACTTC,CASRLQGQGSYEQYF
TRBD2,TRBJ2-4,TRBV9,few,TGTGCCAGCAGCGTAGGGACTAGCGGGAGAGTAGCCAAAAACATTCAGTACTTC,CASSVGTSGRVAKNIQYF
.,TRBJ1-3,TRBV4-2,.,TGTGCCAGCGCGGGAGGTAGGGGAAACACCATATATTTT,CASAGGRGNTIYF
TRBD2,TRBJ2-5,TRBV7-2,.,TGTGCCAGCAGCTTGAGACTAGCGGAGACCCAGTACTTC,CASSLRLAETQYF
.,TRBJ2-6,TRBV7-9,.,TGTGCCAGCAGCTTAATTTGGGCAGCCCAAGCCAACGTCCTGACTTTC,CASSLIWAAQANVLTF
.,TRBJ2-1,TRBV5-1,.,TGCGCCAGCAGCCTATCCATACAGGGGGGGAATGAGCAGTTCTTC,CASSLSIQGGNEQFF